Shown below are 31 T cell receptor beta chains from a single sample sequenced in a study of cytomegalovirus exposure and HLA in healthy donors. PCR was performed using 60 Vbeta and 13 Jbeta primers. Sequenced by immunoSEQ multiplex PCR; TCRdb stores in-frame clones only, minus some. The profile covers some 130,000 clones, with 75% to 90% appearing a single time and roughly 2.4% taken by the ten largest. Input material: PBMCs. Receptor source: a young man in good health and CMV-seronegative.

V and J are TRBV7-3 and TRBJ2-2; TRBD2 matches at 10 bases. This CDR3 contains 19 residues. The V gene's germline CDR1 is SGHTA and CDR2 FQGTGA. V was pared by 1 base and J by 0 bases, with 8 bases of the junction left unmatched. CDR3 in DNA: TGTGCCAGCAGCTTAAGAGGAACTAGCGGGACCGCGAACACCGGGGAGCTGTTTTTT. Its translation: CASSLRGTSGTANTGELFF.

The chain is built from TRBV14 and TRBJ2-7; 7 bases line up with TRBD2. There are 13 residues in the CDR3. Germline loops: CDR1 SGHDN, CDR2 FVKESK. V lost 3 bases, J lost 2 bases, and 1 base stayed unmatched. As DNA, the CDR3 is TGTGCCAGCAGCCAGAGCGGGACCTACGAGCAGTACTTC. Translation gives CASSQSGTYEQYF.

CDR3 loop: CASSYDRGANSPLHF. The CDR3 DNA reads TGTGCCAGCAGTTACGACAGGGGGGCCAATTCACCCCTCCACTTT. The V call is TRBV6-5, the J call TRBJ1-6; 9 nucleotides align to TRBD1. Trimming removed 2 bases from V and 7 bases from J; junction bases left unmatched: 3. There are 15 residues in the CDR3. The germline V gene has CDR1 MNHEY and CDR2 SVGAGI.

The V call is TRBV4-2, the J call TRBJ2-3; D uncertain. Germline CDR1 LGHNA, CDR2 YNFKEQ. There are 14 residues in the CDR3. The V and J ends lost 0 bases and 2 bases respectively, with 6 bases between them. Here the CDR3 reads CASSQDLYTDTQYF. CDR3 nucleotide sequence: TGTGCCAGCAGCCAAGATCTCTACACAGATACGCAGTATTTT.

This clone was detected once. The chain carries TRBV9 and TRBJ2-5, with 11 bases that match TRBD2. V lost 1 base, J lost 2 bases, and 16 bases stayed unmatched. This CDR3 is 20 amino acids long. CDR1 SGDLS and CDR2 YYNGEE come from the germline V gene. CDR3 DNA: TGTGCCAGCAGCGTAACACCGGGGCTTGTCGGGACTAGCGGACAAGAGACCCAGTACTTC. Its protein product is CASSVTPGLVGTSGQETQYF.

In this sample, this clone turned up a few times. This chain joins TRBV6-6 and TRBJ2-7; D is unclear. V was pared by 5 bases and J by 4 bases, with 12 bases between. The V gene's germline CDR1 is MNHNY and CDR2 SVGAGI (reference sequence). The CDR3 contains 13 residues. The CDR3 region is CASSIQAVYEQYF. In DNA, the CDR3 is TGTGCCAGCAGTATCCAGGCTGTGTACGAGCAGTACTTC.

This clone has a handful of counts. The rearrangement links TRBV27 to TRBJ2-7, with 7 bases fitting TRBD2. Germline CDR1 MNHEY, CDR2 SMNVEV (reference sequence). V gave up 7 bases and J gave up 7 bases; unmatched junction bases: 19. CDR3 length: 16 residues. The DNA for the CDR3 is TGTGCCAGCACATCCCTAGGAGTGGGAGGGCCGGGGGAGCAGTACTTC. It encodes CASTSLGVGGPGEQYF.

A note on this clone: Germline and junction disagree at one end, which may indicate a read error. The chain employs TRBV29-1 and TRBJ1-2; D is unresolved. CDR1 and CDR2 (germline): SQVTM, ANQGSEA. This CDR3 contains 15 residues. CDR3 nucleotides: TGCAGCGTTGATGAGGCTCGGTTGGTTCCCTATGGCTACCCCTTC. It codes for CSVDEARLVPYGYPF.

J is TRBJ2-3 and V is TRBV4-1; TRBD1 matches at 8 bases. The J segment lost 2 bases and the V segment lost 4 bases, leaving 8 bases of the junction unmatched. The CDR3 has 16 residues. Germline-derived CDR1 and CDR2 are MGHRA and YSYEKL. The DNA for the CDR3 is TGCGCCAGCAGCCGATTCGGGACAGGAAACACAGATACGCAGTATTTT. Its protein product is CASSRFGTGNTDTQYF.

This clone was observed once. This chain uses TRBV19 with TRBJ2-7; D is unresolved. The V end was cut by 3 bases, the J end by 0 bases, with 6 bases between. This CDR3 has 13 residues. Germline loops: CDR1 LNHDA, CDR2 SQIVND (reference sequence). CDR3 amino acids: CASSIRNSYEQYF. The CDR3, as DNA: TGTGCCAGTAGTATCAGGAACTCCTACGAGCAGTACTTC.

The chain is built from TRBV19 and TRBJ2-7; TRBD1 matches 12 bases. Germline values: CDR1 LNHDA, CDR2 SQIVND (reference sequence). This CDR3 has 14 residues. Germline trimming cut 5 bases from V and 7 bases from J; bases unmatched to any gene: 6. DNA for the CDR3: TGTGCCAGTAGTCCGGGACAGGGGGCAAGGGAGCAGTACTTC. As protein: CASSPGQGAREQYF.

This sequence joins TRBV7-2 and TRBJ2-7; 13 bases align to TRBD2. The CDR3 is made up of 15 amino acids. Germline V gene data show CDR1 as SGHTA and CDR2 as FQGNSA. V was clipped by 3 bases and J by 7 bases; unmatched bases: 6. Written as DNA, the CDR3 is TGTGCCAGCAGCTTCCGGACTAGCGGGAGAGGTGAGCAGTACTTC. The encoded protein is CASSFRTSGRGEQYF.

The genes are TRBV29-1 and TRBJ2-7; 9 positions agree with TRBD1. CDR3 length equals 15 residues. In germline, CDR1 is SQVTM, CDR2 ANQGSEA. Trimming at V came to 4 bases and at J to 4 bases, leaving 11 bases not matched to a gene. The CDR3 loop reads CSVGTTGGAFYEQYF. CDR3 nucleotides: TGCAGCGTTGGAACTACAGGGGGCGCGTTTTACGAGCAGTACTTC.

The gene calls are TRBV29-1 and TRBJ2-3; D is ambiguous. Trimming took 6 bases from V and 1 from J, leaving 14 bases between them. This CDR3 has 14 residues. The germline gives CDR1 SQVTM, CDR2 ANQGSEA. CDR3 nucleotide sequence: TGCAGCGTCTCCGCGGTAGAACGCACAGATACGCAGTATTTT. It codes for CSVSAVERTDTQYF.

This clone has a handful of counts. The chain carries TRBV6-6 and TRBJ1-5; the D gene is possibly TRBD1 (5 bases). Looked up from germline, CDR1 is MNHNY and CDR2 is SVGAGI (reference sequence). Trimming stripped 7 bases from V and 0 bases from J, with 13 bases between. The CDR3 covers 15 residues. CDR3 sequence: CASNTGGYSNQPQHF. The CDR3 DNA sequence: TGTGCCAGCAATACCGGGGGGTATAGCAATCAGCCCCAGCATTTT.

The V call is TRBV11-3, the J call TRBJ2-7; 10 bases match TRBD2. The germline V gene encodes CDR1 SGHNT and CDR2 YENEEA. V was pared by 5 bases and J by 4 bases, with 8 bases of the junction left unmatched. The CDR3 consists of 15 residues. The CDR3 is CASSPSGLAVYEQYF. DNA of the CDR3: TGTGCCAGCAGCCCCAGCGGACTAGCGGTATACGAGCAGTACTTC.

V usage is TRBV19 and J usage is TRBJ1-2; 9 positions agree with TRBD1. The length of the CDR3 is 17 residues. Germline V gene data show CDR1 as LNHDA and CDR2 as SQIVND (reference sequence). Trimming took 10 bases from V and 4 from J; bases not matched to a gene: 19. The CDR3 loop is CATSMSRTGERGYGYTF. DNA for the CDR3: TGTGCCACCAGTATGTCCCGGACAGGGGAAAGAGGCTATGGCTACACCTTC.

The J gene is TRBJ2-3, the V gene TRBV9; 8 bases are a match to TRBD2. The CDR3 length is 16 residues. Germline-derived CDR1 and CDR2 are SGDLS and YYNGEE. The ends lost 0 bases at V and 3 bases at J; junction bases unmatched: 6. The CDR3, as DNA: TGTGCCAGCAGCGTAGGGAGCGGGAGCCGTACAGATACGCAGTATTTT. Its translation is CASSVGSGSRTDTQYF. The full variable domain, in which reference TRBV9 and TRBJ2-3 provide the parts outside the CDR3, is DSGVTQTPKHLITATGQRVTLRCSPRSGDLSVYWYQQSLDQGLQFLIQYYNGEERAKGNILERFSAQQFPDLHSELNLSSLELGDSALYFCASSVGSGSRTDTQYFGPGTRLTVL.

This rearrangement joins TRBV28 to TRBJ2-3; 9 nucleotides agree with TRBD2. CDR1 and CDR2 (germline): MDHEN, SYDVKM. Germline trimming cut 5 bases from V and 5 bases from J; bases unmatched to any gene: 5. CDR3 length equals 14 residues. The CDR3: CASSISGRVDTQYF. The CDR3 bases are TGTGCCAGCAGTATTAGCGGGAGAGTAGATACGCAGTATTTT.

V and J are TRBV21-1 and TRBJ1-2; the tabulated D call, TRBD1, remains unverified against the DNA. TRBV21-1 has pseudogene status. The CDR3 consists of 13 residues. The CDR3 here is CASSEDRVAGYTF. The DNA for the CDR3 is TGTGCCAGCAGCGAAGACAGGGTAGCTGGCTACACCTTC.

Details on this clone: The sample holds other DNA sequences that translate to the same CDR3. DNA of the CDR3: TGTGCCAGCTCACCCTCACAGGGGGCCTACGAGCAGTACTTC. Amino acids: CASSPSQGAYEQYF. The chain combines TRBV18 with TRBJ2-7, with 8 bases matching TRBD1. The V segment lost 3 bases and the J segment 2 bases; nucleotides outside the gene matches: 3. This CDR3 is built from 14 residues. Germline values: CDR1 KGHSH, CDR2 LQKENI.

The chain recombines TRBV19 with TRBJ2-1; 13 bases fit TRBD2. V lost 6 bases and J lost 7; bases outside the gene matches: 6. The CDR3 is 15 amino acids. The germline gives CDR1 LNHDA, CDR2 SQIVND (reference sequence). The CDR3 sequence: CASRLAGGGGNEQFF. The CDR3 nucleotides are TGTGCCAGTAGACTAGCGGGAGGGGGGGGTAATGAGCAGTTCTTC.

The CDR3 bases are TGTGCCAGTAGTGGGACAGGGTTGTCCGAGCAGTACTTC. The encoded protein is CASSGTGLSEQYF. This chain links TRBV19 with TRBJ2-7; the match to TRBD1 covers 9 bases. CDR1 and CDR2 (germline): LNHDA, SQIVND (reference sequence). The CDR3 consists of 13 residues. The trim removed 5 bases at V and 6 bases at J, leaving 5 bases unmatched.

The chain carries TRBV6-1 and TRBJ2-1, with 9 bases that match TRBD2. The CDR3 is made up of 16 amino acids. The germline V gene encodes CDR1 MNHNS and CDR2 SASEGT. Trimming cost V 1 base and J 6 bases; bases outside gene matches: 7. CDR3 sequence reads: CASSEDPGLASNEQFF. The DNA of the CDR3 is TGTGCCAGCAGTGAAGACCCGGGACTAGCATCCAATGAGCAGTTCTTC.

V gene TRBV5-8 combines with J gene TRBJ2-5; 7 nucleotides line up with TRBD1. Germline V gene data show CDR1 as SGHTS and CDR2 as YDEGEE. The CDR3 sequence is 17 residues long. The ends lost 1 base at V and 5 bases at J; junction bases unmatched: 14. CDR3 sequence: CASSLFRTGSWEETQYF. DNA for the CDR3: TGTGCCAGCAGCTTGTTCAGGACAGGCTCTTGGGAGGAGACCCAGTACTTC.

The chain couples TRBV4-3 to TRBJ2-3, with D possibly TRBD2 on 6 matching bases. In germline, CDR1 is LGHNA, CDR2 YSLEER. The CDR3 length is 16 residues. Deletions cut 0 bases from V and 0 bases from J, with 10 bases between. This CDR3 reads CASSQDGAGSTDTQYF. As DNA, the CDR3 is TGCGCCAGCAGCCAAGATGGTGCGGGGAGCACAGATACGCAGTATTTT.

The chain has TRBV7-9 and TRBJ1-2; 7 nucleotides align to TRBD1. Germline values: CDR1 SEHNR, CDR2 FQNEAQ (reference sequence). V lost 2 bases, J lost 3 bases, and 6 bases stayed unmatched. There are 15 residues in the CDR3. As DNA, the CDR3 is TGTGCCAGCAGCTTACGGGACAGAACGCACTATGGCTACACCTTC. It encodes CASSLRDRTHYGYTF.

The V gene is TRBV7-9, the J gene TRBJ1-3; D is uncertain. CDR1 and CDR2 (germline): SEHNR, FQNEAQ (reference sequence). The CDR3 runs 15 residues. Trimming took off 2 bases at V and 0 bases at J, with 8 bases between the two ends. The CDR3 reads CASSLRVRSGNTIYF. The CDR3 DNA reads TGTGCCAGCAGCTTACGTGTTCGCTCTGGAAACACCATATATTTT. Full variable domain (rest looked up from reference TRBV7-9 and TRBJ1-3): DTGVSQNPRHKITKRGQNVTFRCDPISEHNRLYWYRQTLGQGPEFLTYFQNEAQLEKSRLLSDRFSAERPKGSFSTLEIQRTEQGDSAMYLCASSLRVRSGNTIYFGEGSWLTVV.

The chain uses TRBV5-6 and TRBJ2-3; weak D call: TRBD2 (5 bases). Germline CDR1 reads SGHDT; CDR2 reads YYEEEE. Trimming cost V 0 bases and J 3 bases, with 11 bases left between them. The CDR3 is 15 residues long. This chain's CDR3 is CASSLDSGMTDTQYF. In DNA, the CDR3 is TGTGCCAGCAGCTTGGACTCGGGAATGACAGATACGCAGTATTTT.

The chain combines TRBV11-3 with TRBJ1-4, with D tentatively TRBD1 (5 bases). Germline V gene data show CDR1 as SGHNT and CDR2 as YENEEA. The CDR3 is 17 amino acids. V was pared by 3 bases and J by 7 bases, with 21 bases between. The CDR3 protein is CASSFRTRPFSCEKLFF. CDR3 sequence (DNA): TGTGCCAGCAGCTTCCGGACACGGCCGTTTAGTTGTGAAAAACTGTTTTTT.

The chain couples TRBV19 to TRBJ2-1; a possible D gene is TRBD2 (7 bases). The germline V gene encodes CDR1 LNHDA and CDR2 SQIVND (reference sequence). This CDR3 is built from 15 residues. V was trimmed by 2 bases and J by 5 bases, leaving 13 bases between them. The CDR3 spells CASSILAGADNEQFF. CDR3 in DNA: TGTGCCAGTAGTATATTGGCGGGGGCGGACAATGAGCAGTTCTTC.